Shown below are 3 T cell receptor beta chains from a single sample sequenced in a study of blood T cell repertoires in COVID-19. The repertoire was sequenced with immunoSEQ multiplex PCR; TCRdb's copy has only in-frame clones and lacks some. In the table there are around 120,000 clones, 90% of which are singletons. Sequenced input: peripheral blood. These receptors were taken from a human donor with active COVID-19. The donor label of this sample is uncertain.

This chain links TRBV6-4 with TRBJ2-3; a weak D match, TRBD2 (5 bases). This CDR3 has 15 amino acids. Germline CDR1 reads MRHNA; CDR2 reads SNTAGT. Trimming shortened V by 1 base and J by 3 bases, and 11 bases separated the two germline ends. CDR3 in DNA: TGTGCCAGCAGTGACTGGACGACGGGGACAGATACGCAGTATTTT. Translation gives CASSDWTTGTDTQYF.

The rearrangement joins TRBV27 to TRBJ1-5, with D unresolved. Germline V gene data show CDR1 as MNHEY and CDR2 as SMNVEV (reference sequence). Trimming took 3 bases from V and 1 from J, leaving 16 bases between them. This CDR3 is 17 amino acids long. CDR3 sequence (DNA): TGTGCCAGCAGTTTCATCGGAGGGATCACGAGCAATCAGCCCCAGCATTTT. This encodes CASSFIGGITSNQPQHF.

The gene calls are TRBV5-5 and TRBJ2-1; no definite D call. V lost 3 bases to trimming and J lost 15 bases, with 16 bases between them. Germline V gene sequence: CDR1 SGHKS, CDR2 YYEKEE (reference sequence). This CDR3 spans 12 amino acids. Written as DNA, the CDR3 is TGTGCCAGCAGCTCAAACTTAATGTCACGGTTCTTC. Amino acid sequence: CASSSNLMSRFF.